A selection of T cell receptor beta chains follows, all from one sample in a study of T-cell reconstitution after alpha-beta-depleted transplantation in children. Each CDR3 protein gets one entry after TCRdb re-called the PCR reads with MiXCR. The top ten hold roughly 4% of the sample, which has about 600,000 distinct CDR3 sequences, more than 9% seen once. The sample here was PBMCs from the stem cell graft donor, taken from the stem cell graft. These receptors originate from a human donor who donated a stem cell graft to a child with acute myeloid leukemia. The CDR3 runs from the conserved cysteine through the conserved F or W. Fields, in order: D gene, V gene, CDR3 protein. A D gene is named only where the DNA matches it firmly.

D gene: NA
V gene: TRBV6-1
CDR3 protein: CASRKPQGSQTQYF

D gene: TRBD1
V gene: TRBV2
CDR3 protein: CASSVFKQGAINEQFF

D gene: NA
V gene: TRBV6-2/TRBV6-3
CDR3 protein: CASRVQGRRYGYTF

D gene: NA
V gene: TRBV28
CDR3 protein: CASSTQGLSSYEQYF

D gene: NA
V gene: TRBV6-2/TRBV6-3
CDR3 protein: CAIKGVKAYEQYF

D gene: TRBD2
V gene: TRBV6-2/TRBV6-3
CDR3 protein: CASSYSLAGPTDTQYF

D gene: NA
V gene: TRBV14
CDR3 protein: CASSQAMTGDFYEQYF

D gene: TRBD1
V gene: TRBV20-1
CDR3 protein: CSALTGTAPFTF

D gene: NA
V gene: TRBV29-1
CDR3 protein: CSLEGSGSTDTQYF

D gene: NA
V gene: TRBV6-6
CDR3 protein: CASSAGAAGGYTF

D gene: TRBD1
V gene: TRBV29-1
CDR3 protein: CSVATGVANEQFF

D gene: TRBD1
V gene: TRBV5-1
CDR3 protein: CASSLGGQGVATYTF

D gene: NA
V gene: TRBV20-1
CDR3 protein: CSARSLSSELNEQFF

D gene: TRBD2
V gene: TRBV30
CDR3 protein: CAWGRLAASTDTQYF

D gene: NA
V gene: TRBV29-1
CDR3 protein: CSVHRVDEQFF

D gene: TRBD1
V gene: TRBV29-1
CDR3 protein: CSVYGQGMNTEAFF

D gene: TRBD1
V gene: TRBV30
CDR3 protein: CAWSVQESDRGRFTEAFF

D gene: TRBD2
V gene: TRBV20-1
CDR3 protein: CSASVLAGGEQFF

D gene: TRBD2
V gene: TRBV2
CDR3 protein: CASRGDYPQETQYF

D gene: NA
V gene: TRBV12-3/TRBV12-4
CDR3 protein: CASGLTGRGYTF

D gene: TRBD1
V gene: TRBV12-3/TRBV12-4
CDR3 protein: CASRGTGKTNEKLFF

D gene: NA
V gene: TRBV11-1
CDR3 protein: CASSFIRGTYNEQFF

D gene: TRBD2
V gene: TRBV6-2/TRBV6-3
CDR3 protein: CASRLSGVYEQYF

D gene: NA
V gene: TRBV12-3/TRBV12-4
CDR3 protein: CASSLSHYEQYF

D gene: NA
V gene: TRBV20-1
CDR3 protein: CSASLPPTYNEQFF

D gene: NA
V gene: TRBV7-2
CDR3 protein: CASSLGAGVEKLFF

D gene: TRBD2
V gene: TRBV12-3/TRBV12-4
CDR3 protein: CASSLDRRGDEQYF

D gene: NA
V gene: TRBV20-1
CDR3 protein: CSAKVVGGNEQFF

D gene: NA
V gene: TRBV27
CDR3 protein: CASSRQAFNYGYTF

D gene: TRBD2
V gene: TRBV7-3
CDR3 protein: CASSSSGLVGRSEQFF

D gene: NA
V gene: TRBV29-1
CDR3 protein: CSFSLRIGETQYF

D gene: TRBD1
V gene: TRBV7-9
CDR3 protein: CASSRIAGGKNTEAFF

D gene: TRBD2
V gene: TRBV4-3
CDR3 protein: CASSQEYLAGDYEQYF

D gene: TRBD1
V gene: TRBV16
CDR3 protein: CASSQEQGARYGYTF

D gene: TRBD2
V gene: TRBV6-2/TRBV6-3
CDR3 protein: CASSYATSGRNSYEQYF

D gene: NA
V gene: TRBV19
CDR3 protein: CASRFMHSSYEQYF

D gene: NA
V gene: TRBV28
CDR3 protein: CASSTTGLVSYNEQFF

D gene: NA
V gene: TRBV5-1
CDR3 protein: CASSFGRTSGNTIYF

D gene: NA
V gene: TRBV20-1
CDR3 protein: CNVRAIGISGANVLTF

D gene: NA
V gene: TRBV12-3/TRBV12-4
CDR3 protein: CASSLAPSYEQYF

D gene: NA
V gene: TRBV6-6
CDR3 protein: CAGRDPLWDEQFF

D gene: TRBD1
V gene: TRBV12-3/TRBV12-4
CDR3 protein: CATKQGAHYGYTF

D gene: NA
V gene: TRBV27
CDR3 protein: CASSTSFGRGGPDGEQFF

D gene: TRBD1
V gene: TRBV4-2
CDR3 protein: CASSQPGQGALYEQFF

D gene: NA
V gene: TRBV12-3/TRBV12-4
CDR3 protein: CASGLGGSNQPQHF

D gene: NA
V gene: TRBV7-2
CDR3 protein: CASSLGVVDTQYF

D gene: TRBD1
V gene: TRBV6-5
CDR3 protein: CASSYSGTGDEKLFF

D gene: TRBD2
V gene: TRBV6-2/TRBV6-3
CDR3 protein: CASSPAGSGSSYEQYF

D gene: TRBD2
V gene: TRBV20-1
CDR3 protein: CSAILAGNSYNEQFF

D gene: TRBD2
V gene: TRBV28
CDR3 protein: CASILMTSGSNEQFF

D gene: NA
V gene: TRBV29-1
CDR3 protein: CSAALKGDEQFF